The clone carrying this TCR beta chain was seen a few times. Trimming pared 6 bases from V and 10 bases from J, leaving 15 bases between. CDR3 size: 13 residues. Germline CDR1 is MDHEN and CDR2 is SYDVKM. The assay was immunoSEQ multiplex PCR, and TCRdb's table has in-frame clones only and misses some. The sample holds 600,000 to 750,000 clones, 72% seen once. The data were obtained in a study of shared clonotypes between healthy human individuals. Those who donated were healthy HIV-negative adults, with no recent acute infections or vaccinations reported. Naive CD45RA+ and memory CD45RA-negative subsets were split from CD4+ cells.

The chain carries TRBV28 and TRBJ1-4; D call uncertain. Sequenced: memory CD4+ T cells sorted from blood. The subset was: CD45RA-negative fraction. This clonotype was obtained from a woman aged 30 to 39 in good health. The DNA for the CDR3 is TGTGCCAGCAGGGGAGGACTAGATGGAAAACTGTTTTTT. It is translated as CASRGGLDGKLFF.